The present T cell receptor (beta chain) was sequenced within a study of cytomegalovirus exposure and HLA in healthy donors. Looking at the study overall: Samples from HLA-typed donors yielded 85 million to 95 million unique TCRs in an early data release.

Details on this clone: Its specificity is not known.

Study conclusions and caveats: Rates of TCR association differed by HLA locus in a later analysis, with DRB1 highest and HLA-C lowest. TCR beta V segments were, for the most part, productive about 87% or about 30% of the time in an earlier analysis. The classifier reportedly diagnosed cytomegalovirus status with high sensitivity and specificity.

Primers for the PCR totalled 60 Vbeta and 13 Jbeta. Some clones are missing from TCRdb's copy, which holds only in-frame ones; the method was immunoSEQ multiplex PCR. The sample lists approximately 160,000 clones; about 80% were seen once. The CDR3 runs 14 residues. Germline CDR1 is SEHNR and CDR2 is FQNEAQ (reference sequence). V lost 4 bases and J lost 1, with 10 bases in between. The genes are TRBV7-9 and TRBJ1-2; D not certain. Sequencing was carried out using PBMCs. The source of this sequence is a girl aged 10 to 17 in good health and CMV-seropositive. Here the CDR3 DNA reads TGTGCCAGCAGCTGGGCAGGTCGTAACTATGGCTACACCTTC. Encoded protein: CASSWAGRNYGYTF.